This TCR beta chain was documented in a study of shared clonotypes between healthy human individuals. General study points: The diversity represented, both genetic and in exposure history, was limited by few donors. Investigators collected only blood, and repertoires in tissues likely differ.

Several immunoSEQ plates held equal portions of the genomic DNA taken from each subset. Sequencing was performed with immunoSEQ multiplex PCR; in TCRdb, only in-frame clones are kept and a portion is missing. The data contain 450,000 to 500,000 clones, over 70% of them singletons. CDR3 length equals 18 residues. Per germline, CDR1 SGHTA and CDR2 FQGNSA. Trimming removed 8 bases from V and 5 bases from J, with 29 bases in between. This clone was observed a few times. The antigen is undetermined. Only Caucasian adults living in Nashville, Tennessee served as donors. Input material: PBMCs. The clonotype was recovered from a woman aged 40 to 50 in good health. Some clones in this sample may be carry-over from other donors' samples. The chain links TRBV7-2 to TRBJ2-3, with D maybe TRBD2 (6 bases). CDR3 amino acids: CASCMQVSSGVSVDTQYF. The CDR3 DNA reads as TGTGCCAGCTGCATGCAAGTGTCTTCGGGAGTATCAGTAGATACGCAGTATTTT.